This T cell receptor beta chain was recovered during a study of early T cells in non-severe SARS-CoV-2 infection. TCRdb re-called the 5' RACE reads through MiXCR, storing one row per CDR3 protein. The repertoire consists of about 100,000 distinct CDR3 sequences, with around an eighth occurring once and the leading ten covering 3% to 3.5%. The CDR3 sequence is 13 residues long. V was clipped by 5 bases and J by 1 base, with 12 bases between them. CDR1 and CDR2 from the germline V gene are DFQATT and SNEGSKA (reference sequence). This chain joins TRBV20-1 and TRBJ2-7; D tentatively reads TRBD1 or TRBD2 (6 bases each). The clonotype was recovered from an adult who was a healthcare worker with PCR-confirmed SARS-CoV-2 infection or an uninfected control (not recorded which). Sequenced sample: whole blood. The CDR3 sequence is CSAQGRNSYEQYF. CDR3 sequence (DNA): TGCAGTGCTCAGGGGAGGAATTCCTACGAGCAGTACTTC.